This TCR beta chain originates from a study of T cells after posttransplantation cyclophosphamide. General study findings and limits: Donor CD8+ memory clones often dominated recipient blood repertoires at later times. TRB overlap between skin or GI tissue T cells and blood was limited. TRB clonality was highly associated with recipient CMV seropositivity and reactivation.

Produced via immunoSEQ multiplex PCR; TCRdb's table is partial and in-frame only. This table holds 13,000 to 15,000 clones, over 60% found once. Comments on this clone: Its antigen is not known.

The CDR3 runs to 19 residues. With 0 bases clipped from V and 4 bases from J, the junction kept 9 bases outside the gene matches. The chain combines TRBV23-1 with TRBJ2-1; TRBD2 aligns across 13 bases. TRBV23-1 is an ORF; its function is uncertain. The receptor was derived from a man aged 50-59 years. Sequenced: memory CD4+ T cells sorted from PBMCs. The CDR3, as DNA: TGCGCCAGCAGTCAATCGAGACTAGCGGGAGGAAGAGGTTACAATGAGCAGTTCTTC. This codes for CASSQSRLAGGRGYNEQFF.